Below, 10 T cell receptor beta chains from the same sample are listed, as sequenced in a study of T cell responses to AZD1222 COVID-19 vaccine. Here immunoSEQ multiplex PCR was the method, and the copy in TCRdb shows in-frame clones only, minus some. The table records 150,000 to 180,000 clones, 90% of them present only once. Sequencing was performed on peripheral blood, taken 28 days after the second AZD1222 dose. These TCRs come from an adult who received the AZD1222 COVID-19 vaccine.

The chain joins TRBV7-8 to TRBJ1-1; possibly TRBD1 for D (6 bases). The CDR3 runs 14 residues. V lost 3 bases and J lost 3, with 11 bases in between. Germline V gene data show CDR1 as SGHVS and CDR2 as FQNEAQ. The CDR3 coding sequence is TGTGCCAGCAGCTTGGGGCAGGGGTACACTGAAGCTTTCTTT. The encoded protein is CASSLGQGYTEAFF.

This chain joins TRBV5-6 and TRBJ1-1, with D hard to call. CDR3 size: 16 residues. Germline V gene sequence: CDR1 SGHDT, CDR2 YYEEEE. V lost 2 bases and J 1 base, leaving 15 bases between the germline ends. CDR3 bases: TGTGCCAGCAGCTTCCTACAGTTAAAACAGAACACTGAAGCTTTCTTT. This codes for CASSFLQLKQNTEAFF.

The chain carries TRBV4-2 and TRBJ2-7; D is unresolved. Germline lookup yields CDR1 LGHNA and CDR2 YNFKEQ. This CDR3 has 16 residues. V lost 1 base to trimming and J lost 2 bases, with 15 bases between them. This CDR3 is CASSQVIPQLTYEQYF. Here the CDR3 DNA reads TGTGCCAGCAGCCAAGTTATACCTCAATTAACCTACGAGCAGTACTTC.

The genes are TRBV7-2 and TRBJ2-3; possibly TRBD2 for D (7 bases). Germline V gene lookup returns CDR1 SGHTA and CDR2 FQGNSA. This CDR3 has 15 amino acids. Trimming took off 1 base at V and 5 bases at J, with 13 bases between the two ends. The CDR3 region has the DNA TGTGCCAGCAGCTTAGGCGGGGGCAAGGTAGATACGCAGTATTTT. It encodes CASSLGGGKVDTQYF.

The chain carries TRBV12-3 or TRBV12-4 and TRBJ2-4; D is uncertain. This CDR3 is 13 amino acids long. Trimming stripped 10 bases from V and 5 bases from J, with 15 bases between. The CDR3 DNA reads TGTGCCACCACCCGACCCCCTGAAAACATTCAGTACTTC. Residues: CATTRPPENIQYF.

The chain uses TRBV7-9 and TRBJ2-3; D tentatively fits TRBD1 or TRBD2 (5 bases each). The germline V and J ends were trimmed by 3 bases and 0 bases, with 10 bases remaining between them. The CDR3 runs 15 residues. The germline gives CDR1 SEHNR, CDR2 FQNEAQ (reference sequence). CDR3 in DNA: TGTGCCAGCAGCTTCGGGACCTCTAGCACAGATACGCAGTATTTT. Encoded protein: CASSFGTSSTDTQYF.

The rearrangement uses TRBV18 and TRBJ1-1; D may be TRBD1 (6 bases). V was clipped by 3 bases and J by 6 bases, with 14 bases between them. Germline values: CDR1 KGHSH, CDR2 LQKENI. There are 14 residues in the CDR3. The CDR3 loop reads CASSPPGVGPEAFF. CDR3 coding DNA: TGTGCCAGCTCACCTCCAGGGGTTGGGCCTGAAGCTTTCTTT.

The rearrangement joins TRBV28 to TRBJ2-2; possibly TRBD1 for D (5 bases). Trimming stripped 1 base from V and 4 bases from J, with 10 bases between. There are 15 residues in the CDR3. Germline CDR1 reads MDHEN; CDR2 reads SYDVKM. This CDR3 reads CASSLSTGVTGELFF. CDR3 sequence (DNA): TGTGCCAGCAGTTTATCAACAGGAGTCACCGGGGAGCTGTTTTTT.

This sequence joins TRBV18 and TRBJ2-3; D is unresolved. Germline V gene sequence: CDR1 KGHSH, CDR2 LQKENI. Trimming shortened V by 4 bases and J by 0 bases, and 5 bases separated the two germline ends. The CDR3 is 13 amino acids. The CDR3: CASSLGSTDTQYF. CDR3 coding DNA: TGTGCCAGCTCACTGGGAAGCACAGATACGCAGTATTTT.

The chain combines TRBV15 with TRBJ2-1, with 11 bases that match TRBD2. Germline-derived CDR1 and CDR2 are LNHNV and YYDKDF (reference sequence). The CDR3 loop spans 16 amino acids. V was clipped by 5 bases and J by 1 base; unmatched bases: 4. This CDR3 is CATSARLAGSYNEQFF. CDR3 coding DNA: TGTGCCACCAGCGCGCGACTAGCGGGGTCCTACAATGAGCAGTTCTTC.